This T cell receptor beta chain stems from a study of T cells in Graves' hyperthyroidism and ophthalmopathy. General study results and limits: From stable hyperthyroidism, ophthalmopathy was separated by a 13 V-J model.

Losses at the gene ends were 5 bases for V and 3 bases for J; bases not matched to a gene: 18. The CDR3 consists of 18 residues. It was RNA transcripts that yielded the amplified TCR beta CDR3 regions. HTBI primers drove first-round RT-PCR of the TCR CDR3. Each CDR3 protein is one row after TCRdb ran MiXCR on the multiplex PCR reads. The table has 350,000 to 450,000 distinct CDR3 sequences, approximately 13% seen once. This clonotype was counted many times. Its matching antigen is unknown. The chain couples TRBV12-3 or TRBV12-4 to TRBJ2-7, with 8 bases matching TRBD1. This sequence originates from a woman aged 55-69 years with Graves' hyperthyroidism. What was sequenced was blood. Here the CDR3 DNA reads TGTGCCAGCAGTCGGGCCGGGACAGGCAAACCCTGGGGCTACGAGCAGTACTTC. This gives the protein CASSRAGTGKPWGYEQYF.